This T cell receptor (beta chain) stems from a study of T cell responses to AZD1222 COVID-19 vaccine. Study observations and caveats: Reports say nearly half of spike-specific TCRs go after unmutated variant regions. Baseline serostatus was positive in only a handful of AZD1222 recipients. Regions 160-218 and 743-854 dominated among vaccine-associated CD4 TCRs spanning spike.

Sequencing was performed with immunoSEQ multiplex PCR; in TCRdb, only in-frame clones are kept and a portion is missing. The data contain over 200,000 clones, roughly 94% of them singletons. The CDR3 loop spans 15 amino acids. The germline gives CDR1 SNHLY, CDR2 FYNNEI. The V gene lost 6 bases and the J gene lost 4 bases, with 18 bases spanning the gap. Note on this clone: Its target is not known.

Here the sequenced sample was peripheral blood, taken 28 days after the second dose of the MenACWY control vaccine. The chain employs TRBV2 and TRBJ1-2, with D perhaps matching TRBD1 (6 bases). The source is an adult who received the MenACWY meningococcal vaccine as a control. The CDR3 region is CASSDPKTGIYGYTF. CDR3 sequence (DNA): TGTGCCAGCAGCGATCCCAAGACAGGAATCTATGGCTACACCTTC.